This T cell receptor beta chain was identified during a study of T-cell reconstitution after alpha-beta-depleted transplantation in children. General study findings and limits: Some patients' high day-60 TCRbeta diversity was traced to surviving recipient T cells and thymic progenitors. Newly produced T cells mostly accounted for T-cell counts and diversity one year post-transplant. By about two months after transplant, alpha-beta T cells reportedly arose from several hundred graft clones that had expanded.

Germline lookup yields CDR1 SGHTA and CDR2 FQGNSA. CDR3 length: 14 amino acids. Trimming removed 5 bases from V and 3 bases from J, with 12 bases in between. Turning to this clonotype: Antigen specificity is unknown.

Molecular barcoding with unique molecular identifiers was used for the TCRbeta library. TCRdb independently ran MiXCR on the PCR reads; one entry per CDR3 protein. In the table there are fewer than 500,000 distinct CDR3 sequences, roughly 43% of which are singletons. The V and J genes are TRBV7-2 and TRBJ2-3, with a weak D call TRBD1 (5 bases). This TCR came from a girl aged 2-9 years with aplastic anemia, due to receive a stem cell transplant. The sequencing here drew on PBMCs, taken before TCRalphabeta/CD19-depleted stem cell transplant. The CDR3 DNA reads TGTACCAGCAGCCCAGGGCCCGGTACAGATACGCAGTATTTT. Encoded protein: CTSSPGPGTDTQYF. The full variable domain, in which reference TRBV7-2 and TRBJ2-3 provide the parts outside the CDR3, is GAGVSQSPSNKVTEKGKDVELRCDPISGHTALYWYRQSLGQGLEFLIYFQGNSAPDKSGLPSDRFSAERTGGSVSTLTIQRTQQEDSAVYLCTSSPGPGTDTQYFGPGTRLTVL.